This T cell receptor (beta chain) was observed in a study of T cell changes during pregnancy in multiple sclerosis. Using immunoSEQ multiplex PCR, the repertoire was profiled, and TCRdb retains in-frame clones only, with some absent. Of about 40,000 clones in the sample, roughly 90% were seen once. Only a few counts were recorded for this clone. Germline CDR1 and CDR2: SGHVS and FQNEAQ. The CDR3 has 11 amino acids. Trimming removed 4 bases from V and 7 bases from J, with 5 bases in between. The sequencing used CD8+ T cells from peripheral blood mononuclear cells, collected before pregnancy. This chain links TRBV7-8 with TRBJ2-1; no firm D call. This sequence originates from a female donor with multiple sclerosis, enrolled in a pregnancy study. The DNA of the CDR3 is TGTGCCAGCAGCTCCCGGAATGAGCAGTTCTTC. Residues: CASSSRNEQFF.